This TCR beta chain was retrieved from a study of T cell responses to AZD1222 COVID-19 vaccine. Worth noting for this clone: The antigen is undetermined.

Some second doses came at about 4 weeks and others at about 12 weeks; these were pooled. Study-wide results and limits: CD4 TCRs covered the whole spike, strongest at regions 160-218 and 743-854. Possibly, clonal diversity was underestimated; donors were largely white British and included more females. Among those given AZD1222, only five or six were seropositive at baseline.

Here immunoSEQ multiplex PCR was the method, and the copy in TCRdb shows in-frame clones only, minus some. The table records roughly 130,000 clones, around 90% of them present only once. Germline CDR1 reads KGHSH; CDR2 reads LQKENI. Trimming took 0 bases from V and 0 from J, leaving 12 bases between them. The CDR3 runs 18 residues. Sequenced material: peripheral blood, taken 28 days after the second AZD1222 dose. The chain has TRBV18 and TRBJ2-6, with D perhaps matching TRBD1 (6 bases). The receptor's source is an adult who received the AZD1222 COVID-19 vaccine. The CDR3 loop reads CASSPPRGQFSGANVLTF. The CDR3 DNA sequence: TGTGCCAGCTCACCACCCCGGGGACAATTCTCTGGGGCCAACGTCCTGACTTTC. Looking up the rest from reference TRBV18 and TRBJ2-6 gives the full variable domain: NAGVMQNPRHLVRRRGQEARLRCSPMKGHSHVYWYRQLPEEGLKFMVYLQKENIIDESGMPKERFSAEFPKEGPSILRIQQVVRGDSAAYFCASSPPRGQFSGANVLTFGAGSRLTVL.